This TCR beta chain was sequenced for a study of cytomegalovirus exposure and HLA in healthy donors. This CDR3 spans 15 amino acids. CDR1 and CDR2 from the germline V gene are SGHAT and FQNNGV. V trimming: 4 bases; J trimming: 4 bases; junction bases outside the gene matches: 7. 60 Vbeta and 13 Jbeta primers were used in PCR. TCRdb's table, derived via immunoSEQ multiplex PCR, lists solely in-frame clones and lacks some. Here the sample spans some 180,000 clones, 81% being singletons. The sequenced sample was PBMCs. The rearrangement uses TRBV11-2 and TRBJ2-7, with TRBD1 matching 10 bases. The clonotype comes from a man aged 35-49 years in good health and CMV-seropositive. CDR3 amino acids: CASSSRQGAGYEQYF. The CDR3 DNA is TGTGCCAGCAGCTCGCGACAGGGGGCCGGGTACGAGCAGTACTTC.